Listed below are T cell receptor beta chains from one sample, sequenced in a study of early T cells in non-severe SARS-CoV-2 infection. TCRdb ran MiXCR on the 5' RACE reads and lists one entry per CDR3 protein. Of some 54,000 distinct CDR3 sequences listed, roughly a tenth were seen once; the top ten hold roughly 8%. Specimen: whole blood. The receptor source for this set is an adult who was a healthcare worker with PCR-confirmed SARS-CoV-2 infection or an uninfected control (not recorded which). The CDR3 runs from the conserved cysteine through the conserved F or W. The D gene is left open where the match is weak. Size tells how often a clone was seen (once, few, many) or the class of an expanded clone, and some rows leave it out.

TRBJ2-1	few	NA	TRBV7-2	TGTGCCAGCAGCTTACCTTGGACCCAGTACAATGAGCAGTTCTTC	CASSLPWTQYNEQFF
TRBJ1-5	many	NA	TRBV2	TGTGCCAGCAGCCGTTTAACTAGCAATCAGCCCCAGCATTTT	CASSRLTSNQPQHF
TRBJ1-6	NA	NA	TRBV12-3/TRBV12-4	TGTGCCAGCAGAGGGACTACCCTCCACTTT	CASRGTTLHF
TRBJ1-1	NA	TRBD1	TRBV29-1	TGCAGCGATCGGACAGGGACTGAAGCTTTCTTT	CSDRTGTEAFF
TRBJ2-3	many	TRBD1	TRBV6-2/TRBV6-3	TGTGCCAGCAGACCCAGGGGGTCCGGCACAGATACGCAGTATTTT	CASRPRGSGTDTQYF
TRBJ1-6	NA	NA	TRBV27	TGTGCCAGCAGTTTTTATTTTGCGAGCTCCTATAATTCACCCCTCCACTTT	CASSFYFASSYNSPLHF
TRBJ1-5	many	NA	TRBV5-1	TGCGCCAGCAGCCCCGGGAACGGGGATCAGCCCCAGCATTTT	CASSPGNGDQPQHF
TRBJ2-5	many	TRBD2	TRBV30	TGTGCCTGGGGACTAGTTACGGAGACCCAGTACTTC	CAWGLVTETQYF
TRBJ2-7	few	TRBD1	TRBV27	TGTGCCAGCAGTTTAGTCGGGACAGGGATGGGCGAGCAGTACTTC	CASSLVGTGMGEQYF
TRBJ2-7	NA	NA	TRBV5-5	TGTGCCAGCAGCGACAGTCGCGAGCAGTACTTC	CASSDSREQYF
TRBJ1-2	few	NA	TRBV5-1	TGCGCCAGCAGCTTGTCCGGGCAGAACTATGGCTACACCTTC	CASSLSGQNYGYTF
TRBJ2-7	many	TRBD2	TRBV20-1	TGCAGTGCTAGAGATCGGCTAGCGGGAGTCGAGCAGTACTTC	CSARDRLAGVEQYF
TRBJ2-7	many	TRBD1	TRBV7-2	TGTGCCAGCAGCTTAAGGTCTCCGGGACAGGGCCAACCTCCCTACGAGCAGTACTTC	CASSLRSPGQGQPPYEQYF
TRBJ2-7	many	NA	TRBV12-3/TRBV12-4	TGTGCCAGCAGTTTGGACCCTCCGGACAACCACGAGCAGTACTTC	CASSLDPPDNHEQYF
TRBJ2-7	many	TRBD2	TRBV6-6	TGTGCCAGCAGTTACCGGGGGGTCGGTGAGGAGCAGTACTTC	CASSYRGVGEEQYF
TRBJ2-3	medium-sized	NA	TRBV27	TGTGCCAGCAGTTTTCGGGACCCGAGCACAGATACGCAGTATTTT	CASSFRDPSTDTQYF
TRBJ2-5	many	TRBD2	TRBV27	TGTGCCAGCAGGGGGGGACTAGCGGAGATCCCCACGGAGACCCAGTACTTC	CASRGGLAEIPTETQYF
TRBJ1-6	many	TRBD1	TRBV7-3	TGTGCCAGCAGCTTACAGGGGGATTCACCCCTCCACTTT	CASSLQGDSPLHF
TRBJ2-1	NA	TRBD2	TRBV6-2/TRBV6-3	TGTGCCAGCAGTTACCCCCGACGAGCGGGAGTTCGCAATGAGCAGTTCTTC	CASSYPRRAGVRNEQFF
TRBJ1-2	few	NA	TRBV11-2	TGTGCCAGCAGCGCTTTGGAAATTTATGGCTACACCTTC	CASSALEIYGYTF
TRBJ2-5	many	NA	TRBV11-2	TGTGCCAGCAGCCGGACATTCCAAGAGACCCAGTACTTC	CASSRTFQETQYF
TRBJ1-1	NA	NA	TRBV7-2	TGTGCCAGCAGCTTCGACGGGGGCCGCAGCACTGAAGCTTTCTTT	CASSFDGGRSTEAFF
TRBJ2-4	few	NA	TRBV20-1	TGCAGTGCTGAGGGATCGAGGGGGGCCGGCAAAAACATTCAGTACTTC	CSAEGSRGAGKNIQYF
TRBJ2-3	few	NA	TRBV3-1	TGTGCCAGCAGCCTCGGGAGTCCAGATACGCAGTATTTT	CASSLGSPDTQYF
TRBJ2-7	many	NA	TRBV5-1	NA	CASILADGEQYF
TRBJ1-5	many	NA	TRBV18	TGTGCCAGCTCATATTCCGGGACACGCAATCAGCCCCAGCATTTT	CASSYSGTRNQPQHF
TRBJ2-2	many	TRBD2	TRBV11-2	TGTGCCAGCAGGCTTTGGAGTTGGAGCGGGGGCACCGGGGAGCTGTTTTTT	CASRLWSWSGGTGELFF
TRBJ2-7	many	NA	TRBV29-1	TGCAGCGTTGGCGGCAGGACCTACGAGCAGTACTTC	CSVGGRTYEQYF
TRBJ2-7	NA	TRBD1	TRBV7-2	TGTGCCAGCAGCTCAGAGACAGGGAAGTACTTC	CASSSETGKYF
TRBJ2-3	few	TRBD2	TRBV20-1	TGCAGTGCTAGCCCTAGCGGGAGGGCCGCAGATACGCAGTATTTT	CSASPSGRAADTQYF
TRBJ2-7	many	NA	TRBV20-1	TGCAGTGCCAGTCGGGACCGAGGCCGGGAGCAGTACTTC	CSASRDRGREQYF
TRBJ1-1	NA	NA	TRBV7-3	TGTGCCAGCAGCTTAAACCCCCCAGGGGTCAACACTGAAGCTTTCTTT	CASSLNPPGVNTEAFF
TRBJ2-1	NA	TRBD2	TRBV20-1	TGCAGTGCGCCCCCCGTGGGACTAGCGGACAATGAGCAGTTCTTC	CSAPPVGLADNEQFF
TRBJ1-4	many	TRBD1	TRBV19	TGTGCCAGTAGTATGCTCGGGACAGGGTTTTTAACTAATGAAAAACTGTTTTTT	CASSMLGTGFLTNEKLFF
TRBJ1-3	many	NA	TRBV6-5	TGTGCCAGGGTTAGCCGGAACTCTGGAAACACCATATATTTT	CARVSRNSGNTIYF
TRBJ2-1	NA	NA	TRBV7-8	TGTGCCAGCAGCTTAGGGCCGACTAGGGATAATGAGCAGTTCTTC	CASSLGPTRDNEQFF
TRBJ2-3	many	NA	TRBV5-1	TGCGCCAGCACCTATGCGAGGGGCACAGATACGCAGTATTTT	CASTYARGTDTQYF
TRBJ2-7	many	TRBD2	TRBV19	TGTGCCAGTACCCCGTCTAGCGGGCGAGCCCTCGAGCAGTACTTC	CASTPSSGRALEQYF
TRBJ2-3	NA	TRBD2	TRBV9	TGTGCCAGCAGCGTGGAACCGGGACTAGCGGGAGGGCCCACAGATACGCAGTATTTT	CASSVEPGLAGGPTDTQYF
TRBJ1-1	NA	NA	TRBV11-3	TGTGCCAGCAGCTTATACCCGACAGTTGAAGCTTTCTTT	CASSLYPTVEAFF
TRBJ2-1	many	NA	TRBV7-3	TGTGCCAGCAGCCGAAGCCCACTAGGTGTATATGAGCAGTTCTTC	CASSRSPLGVYEQFF
TRBJ2-3	few	NA	TRBV7-8	TGTGCCAGCACCGGTAGCAGGCTCGCAGATACGCAGTATTTT	CASTGSRLADTQYF